This T cell receptor (beta chain) emerged from a study of cytomegalovirus exposure and HLA in healthy donors. Whole-study context: Genetic ancestry analysis placed more than 80% of the 398 donors that were genotyped in the Caucasian-associated cluster. Overall study results and limits: HLA alleles showed associations with 15,000 to 20,000 TCR beta sequences in a later analysis, at a 0.05 false discovery rate. One variant, a missense change in DCLRE1C, was linked in a later analysis to TCR beta V- and J-gene trimming.

Worth noting for this clone: Its matching antigen is unknown.

The PCR used 60 Vbeta and 13 Jbeta primers. Profiling relied on immunoSEQ multiplex PCR, and the TCRdb table lists in-frame clones only, not all of them. Of some 170,000 clones in the sample, about 80% are singletons; the top ten hold about 2.2%. This clonotype originated in a woman aged 25 to 39 in good health and CMV-seronegative. Sequencing was done on a sample of PBMCs.

The CDR3 bases are TGTGCCAGCAGCCCGGGACTTCTGGGAAAGAATGAGCAGTTCTTC. This codes for CASSPGLLGKNEQFF. This chain uses TRBV7-2 with TRBJ2-1; perhaps TRBD2 as D (6 bases). The CDR3 length is 15 residues. With 5 bases removed from V and 7 bases from J, the gap between germline ends came to 18 bases. The germline CDR1 and CDR2 sequences are SGHTA and FQGNSA.